Below, 25 T cell receptor beta chains from the same sample are listed, as sequenced in a study of CD8 T cells in Susac syndrome. The RNA, roughly 0.45 to 1 ug, was put through reverse transcription using random hexamers. MiXCR was run by TCRdb on the immunoSEQ multiplex PCR reads, yielding one entry per CDR3 protein. The data show under 200,000 distinct CDR3 sequences, roughly 95% seen once. What was sequenced was CD4+ T cells from PBMCs. Every receptor here comes from a human donor with Susac syndrome.

The V call is TRBV20-1, the J call TRBJ2-5; maybe TRBD1 (6 bases). The CDR3 has 13 amino acids. Looked up from germline, CDR1 is DFQATT and CDR2 is SNEGSKA (reference sequence). V lost 6 bases and J 0 bases, leaving 11 bases between the germline ends. DNA of the CDR3: TGCAGTGCGGGACCAGGGGACCAAGAGACCCAGTACTTC. Its translation is CSAGPGDQETQYF.

The chain combines TRBV20-1 with TRBJ2-7, with TRBD1 as a possible D gene (5 bases). The CDR3 loop spans 12 amino acids. The germline gives CDR1 DFQATT, CDR2 SNEGSKA (reference sequence). The V end lost 1 base, the J end lost 3 bases, and 7 bases lay between the germline ends. CDR3 sequence: CSARADSYEQYF. The CDR3 DNA follows: TGCAGTGCTAGAGCCGACAGCTACGAGCAGTACTTC.

The chain couples TRBV7-3 to TRBJ1-2, with D possibly TRBD1 on 6 matching bases. The V end lost 5 bases, the J end lost 5 bases, and 12 bases lay between the germline ends. Germline V CDR1 and CDR2: SGHTA, FQGTGA. The CDR3 spans 13 residues. DNA for the CDR3: TGTGCCAGCAGCACCGGGACACAATATGGCTACACCTTC. Its translation: CASSTGTQYGYTF.

The chain recombines TRBV20-1 with TRBJ1-1, with D possibly being TRBD1 (5 bases). Germline lookup yields CDR1 DFQATT and CDR2 SNEGSKA (reference sequence). The CDR3 has 14 residues. V dropped 6 bases and J dropped 3 bases, with 17 bases sitting between them. The CDR3 spells CSAQQTATYTEAFF. CDR3 in DNA: TGCAGTGCGCAACAGACAGCCACTTACACTGAAGCTTTCTTT.

The gene calls are TRBV12-3 or TRBV12-4 and TRBJ2-1; D is unclear. V was trimmed by 3 bases and J by 9 bases, leaving 9 bases between them. This CDR3 is built from 12 residues. CDR3 coding DNA: TGTGCCAGCAGTTTTAGGAGTAGTGAGCAGTTCTTC. Translated, it gives CASSFRSSEQFF.

This clonotype has just a few counts. The rearrangement links TRBV6-2 or TRBV6-3 to TRBJ2-1; D remains unclear. Per germline, CDR1 MNHEY and CDR2 SVGEGT. Trimming removed 5 bases from V and 11 bases from J, with 10 bases in between. The CDR3 consists of 11 residues. The CDR3 DNA reads TGTGCCAGCAGTACAAGCCAGAAGCAGTTCTTC. This translates into CASSTSQKQFF.

The rearrangement joins TRBV3-1 to TRBJ2-1, with 11 nucleotides matching TRBD2. The V gene end was trimmed by 3 bases and the J gene end by 5 bases; junction bases not matched to a gene: 9. This CDR3 has 17 residues. The germline V gene has CDR1 LGHDT and CDR2 YNNKEL (reference sequence). CDR3 loop: CASSHPRGGLADNEQFF. The CDR3 DNA is TGTGCCAGCAGCCACCCCAGGGGGGGACTAGCGGACAATGAGCAGTTCTTC.

The rearrangement uses TRBV29-1 and TRBJ1-1; D is perhaps TRBD1 (5 bases). The CDR3 spans 16 residues. V lost 6 bases to trimming and J lost 1 base, with 21 bases between them. Germline lookup yields CDR1 SQVTM and CDR2 ANQGSEA. For the CDR3, the DNA is TGCAGCGTGGGCCGCAGCGGGGGAAAGGGGAACACTGAAGCTTTCTTT. Encoded protein: CSVGRSGGKGNTEAFF.

This chain links TRBV27 with TRBJ2-5; tentatively, D is TRBD1 (5 bases). Germline assignment: CDR1 MNHEY and CDR2 SMNVEV (reference sequence). Trimming pared 5 bases from V and 4 bases from J, leaving 17 bases between. The CDR3 is 15 amino acids. The CDR3 loop reads CASSRGTGRRETQYF. The CDR3, as DNA: TGTGCCAGCAGTAGGGGCACCGGCCGCCGAGAGACCCAGTACTTC.

The chain employs TRBV28 and TRBJ2-7, with D perhaps matching TRBD1 (5 bases). Looked up from germline, CDR1 is MDHEN and CDR2 is SYDVKM. The CDR3 is made up of 16 amino acids. Trimming cost V 5 bases and J 0 bases, with 17 bases left between them. The CDR3 region is CASSPRPRQLSYEQYF. The CDR3 DNA follows: TGTGCCAGCAGTCCCCGGCCCCGACAGCTCTCCTACGAGCAGTACTTC.

The chain employs TRBV2 and TRBJ2-7; 8 nucleotides match TRBD1. This CDR3 is 14 amino acids long. With 7 bases clipped from V and 3 bases from J, the junction kept 8 bases outside the gene matches. CDR1 and CDR2 from the germline V gene are SNHLY and FYNNEI. In DNA, the CDR3 is TGTGCCAGCAAGTCCTCGGGACAGGACTACGAGCAGTACTTC. This gives the protein CASKSSGQDYEQYF.

The chain carries TRBV30 and TRBJ1-2, with 11 bases fitting TRBD1. In germline, CDR1 is GTSNPN, CDR2 SVGIG (reference sequence). The CDR3 totals 13 residues. The trim removed 5 bases at V and 7 bases at J, leaving 6 bases unmatched. CDR3 DNA: TGTGCCTGGTCCGGACAGGGGGCTGGTGGCTACACCTTC. Encoded protein: CAWSGQGAGGYTF.

The V and J genes are TRBV29-1 and TRBJ2-3; 11 nucleotides align to TRBD2. Germline loops: CDR1 SQVTM, CDR2 ANQGSEA. The CDR3 covers 14 residues. Germline trimming cut 4 bases from V and 4 bases from J; bases unmatched to any gene: 4. Written as DNA, the CDR3 is TGCAGCGTTGCCCCGACTAGCGGGGCAGATACGCAGTATTTT. It specifies CSVAPTSGADTQYF.

The count of this clonotype is one. The chain combines TRBV6-5 with TRBJ2-1, with 7 nucleotides matching TRBD2. Per the germline V gene, CDR1 is MNHEY and CDR2 is SVGAGI. The CDR3 is 15 residues long. V lost 8 bases, J lost 4 bases, and 11 bases stayed unmatched. CDR3 in amino acids: CASATRGEPYNEQFF. Written as DNA, the CDR3 is TGTGCCAGCGCTACACGGGGGGAACCTTACAATGAGCAGTTCTTC.

The chain is built from TRBV29-1 and TRBJ2-5; no reliable D call. The CDR3 length is 11 residues. CDR1 is SQVTM, CDR2 ANQGSEA, per germline. The V gene lost 4 bases and the J gene lost 0 bases, with 3 bases spanning the gap. The CDR3, as DNA: TGCAGCGTTGTCTACCAAGAGACCCAGTACTTC. It translates to CSVVYQETQYF.

This clonotype has just one count. CDR3 amino acids: CAISESTSGRALRYEQYF. The DNA for the CDR3 is TGTGCCATCAGTGAGTCGACTAGCGGGAGGGCCCTCCGCTACGAGCAGTACTTC. This chain uses TRBV10-3 with TRBJ2-7; 14 nucleotides align to TRBD2. This CDR3 comprises 18 residues. From germline, CDR1 is ENHRY and CDR2 SYGVKD. The V gene end was trimmed by 0 bases and the J gene end by 3 bases; junction bases not matched to a gene: 7.

The chain couples TRBV3-1 to TRBJ1-1; 7 positions match TRBD1. There are 15 residues in the CDR3. J was trimmed by 4 bases and V by 4 bases; bases with no gene match: 9. The germline V gene encodes CDR1 LGHDT and CDR2 YNNKEL (reference sequence). This chain's CDR3 is CASSPPGTATTEAFF. The CDR3 coding sequence is TGTGCCAGCAGCCCTCCCGGGACAGCTACCACTGAAGCTTTCTTT.

This chain connects TRBV7-9 to TRBJ2-1; the D gene is possibly TRBD1 (6 bases). The germline V gene has CDR1 SEHNR and CDR2 FQNEAQ (reference sequence). This CDR3 region has 12 residues. The V gene lost 3 bases and the J gene lost 15 bases, with 15 bases spanning the gap. CDR3 nucleotide sequence: TGTGCCAGCAGCTTGTCGTTGGACAGTATGTTCTTC. The encoded protein is CASSLSLDSMFF.

V gene TRBV27 combines with J gene TRBJ2-7; TRBD1 agrees at 7 bases. The CDR3 runs to 14 residues. Germline CDR1 reads MNHEY; CDR2 reads SMNVEV (reference sequence). The V gene end was trimmed by 10 bases and the J gene end by 0 bases; junction bases not matched to a gene: 9. This CDR3 reads CANGSRDSSYEQYF. CDR3 nucleotides: TGTGCCAACGGGTCCCGGGACAGCTCCTACGAGCAGTACTTC.

V and J are TRBV6-2 or TRBV6-3 and TRBJ2-7, with D perhaps matching TRBD2 (6 bases). The V gene lost 5 bases and the J gene lost 0 bases, with 11 bases spanning the gap. The CDR3 extends over 14 amino acids. Germline V gives CDR1 MNHEY, CDR2 SVGEGT. CDR3 bases: TGTGCCAGCAGTGGACTACCAGACTCCTACGAGCAGTACTTC. Its translation: CASSGLPDSYEQYF.

The gene calls are TRBV6-5 and TRBJ2-4; a weak D match, TRBD2 (7 bases). The CDR3 sequence is 16 residues long. Trimming stripped 0 bases from V and 6 bases from J, with 15 bases between. Looked up from germline, CDR1 is MNHEY and CDR2 is SVGAGI. CDR3: CASSYSGGGRRNIQYF. Here the CDR3 DNA reads TGTGCCAGCAGTTACTCGGGAGGGGGAAGGCGAAACATTCAGTACTTC.

The V and J genes are TRBV2 and TRBJ2-2; 9 bases match TRBD1. The V segment lost 5 bases and the J segment 4 bases; nucleotides outside the gene matches: 5. The length of the CDR3 is 15 residues. The V gene's germline CDR1 is SNHLY and CDR2 FYNNEI. The CDR3 loop reads CASSRDRASTGELFF. CDR3 bases: TGTGCCAGCAGTAGGGACAGGGCCAGCACCGGGGAGCTGTTTTTT.

The CDR3 DNA is TGTGCCAGCAGTTACACGCCAGAGGGAATGGATCAGCCCCAGCATTTT. It encodes CASSYTPEGMDQPQHF. The chain combines TRBV6-2 or TRBV6-3 with TRBJ1-5; D unclear. The CDR3 spans 16 residues. Trimming stripped 2 bases from V and 5 bases from J, with 16 bases between. CDR1 MNHEY and CDR2 SVGEGT come from the germline V gene.

This clonotype is a singleton in its sample. The chain employs TRBV20-1 and TRBJ2-4, with 11 bases that match TRBD2. CDR3 length: 19 residues. V shed 2 bases, J shed 0 bases, and the junction held 12 bases outside the gene matches. Germline V gene lookup returns CDR1 DFQATT and CDR2 SNEGSKA (reference sequence). DNA for the CDR3: TGCAGTGCTAGAACCCCTAGCGGGGGGTTTCGACTAGCCAAAAACATTCAGTACTTC. Amino acids: CSARTPSGGFRLAKNIQYF.

The chain carries TRBV5-4 and TRBJ2-7; TRBD2 matches 14 bases. Germline V gene lookup returns CDR1 SGHNT and CDR2 YYREEE (reference sequence). After removal of 0 bases from V and 2 bases from J, the junction contained 1 base not matched to a gene. This CDR3 region has 16 residues. CDR3 loop: CASSLAGLAGAYEQYV. The CDR3 DNA follows: TGTGCCAGCAGCTTGGCGGGACTAGCGGGGGCCTACGAGCAGTACGTC.